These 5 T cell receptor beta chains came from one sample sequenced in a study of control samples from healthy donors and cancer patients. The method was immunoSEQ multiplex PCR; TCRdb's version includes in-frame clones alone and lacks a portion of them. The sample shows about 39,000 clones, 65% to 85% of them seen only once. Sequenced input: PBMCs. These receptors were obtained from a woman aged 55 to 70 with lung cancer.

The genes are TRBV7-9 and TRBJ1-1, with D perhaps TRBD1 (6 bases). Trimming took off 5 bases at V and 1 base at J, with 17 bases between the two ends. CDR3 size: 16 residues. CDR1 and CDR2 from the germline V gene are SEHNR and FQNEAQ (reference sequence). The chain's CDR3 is CASSPHWGQENTEAFF. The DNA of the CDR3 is TGTGCCAGCAGCCCACATTGGGGACAAGAGAACACTGAAGCTTTCTTT.

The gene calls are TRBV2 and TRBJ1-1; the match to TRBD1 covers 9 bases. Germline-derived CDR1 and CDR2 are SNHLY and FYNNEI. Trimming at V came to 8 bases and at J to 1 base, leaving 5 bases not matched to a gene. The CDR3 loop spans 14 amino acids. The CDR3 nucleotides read TGTGCCAGCTTGTTGACAGGGGGGAACACTGAAGCTTTCTTT. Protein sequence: CASLLTGGNTEAFF.

CDR3 in DNA: TGTGCCAGCTCACTTGGACAGGGGGCTAATGAGCAGTTCTTC. It specifies CASSLGQGANEQFF. The V call is TRBV18, the J call TRBJ2-1; 11 bases map to TRBD1. V trimming: 4 bases; J trimming: 7 bases; junction bases outside the gene matches: 3. The CDR3 is 14 residues long. The germline V gene encodes CDR1 KGHSH and CDR2 LQKENI. Looking up the rest from reference TRBV18 and TRBJ2-1 gives the full variable domain: NAGVMQNPRHLVRRRGQEARLRCSPMKGHSHVYWYRQLPEEGLKFMVYLQKENIIDESGMPKERFSAEFPKEGPSILRIQQVVRGDSAAYFCASSLGQGANEQFFGPGTRLTVL.

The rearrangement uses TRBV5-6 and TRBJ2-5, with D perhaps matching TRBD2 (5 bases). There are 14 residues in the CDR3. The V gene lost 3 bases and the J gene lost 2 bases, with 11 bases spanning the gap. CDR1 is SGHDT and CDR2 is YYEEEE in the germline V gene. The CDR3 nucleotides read TGTGCCAGCAGCTCCGGACGGGGACAAGAGACCCAGTACTTC. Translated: CASSSGRGQETQYF.

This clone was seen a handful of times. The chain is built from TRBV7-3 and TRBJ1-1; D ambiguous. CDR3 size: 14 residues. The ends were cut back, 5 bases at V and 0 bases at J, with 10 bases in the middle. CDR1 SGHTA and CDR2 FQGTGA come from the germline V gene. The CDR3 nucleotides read TGTGCCAGCAGCCCCTCCTCGATGAACACTGAAGCTTTCTTT. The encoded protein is CASSPSSMNTEAFF.